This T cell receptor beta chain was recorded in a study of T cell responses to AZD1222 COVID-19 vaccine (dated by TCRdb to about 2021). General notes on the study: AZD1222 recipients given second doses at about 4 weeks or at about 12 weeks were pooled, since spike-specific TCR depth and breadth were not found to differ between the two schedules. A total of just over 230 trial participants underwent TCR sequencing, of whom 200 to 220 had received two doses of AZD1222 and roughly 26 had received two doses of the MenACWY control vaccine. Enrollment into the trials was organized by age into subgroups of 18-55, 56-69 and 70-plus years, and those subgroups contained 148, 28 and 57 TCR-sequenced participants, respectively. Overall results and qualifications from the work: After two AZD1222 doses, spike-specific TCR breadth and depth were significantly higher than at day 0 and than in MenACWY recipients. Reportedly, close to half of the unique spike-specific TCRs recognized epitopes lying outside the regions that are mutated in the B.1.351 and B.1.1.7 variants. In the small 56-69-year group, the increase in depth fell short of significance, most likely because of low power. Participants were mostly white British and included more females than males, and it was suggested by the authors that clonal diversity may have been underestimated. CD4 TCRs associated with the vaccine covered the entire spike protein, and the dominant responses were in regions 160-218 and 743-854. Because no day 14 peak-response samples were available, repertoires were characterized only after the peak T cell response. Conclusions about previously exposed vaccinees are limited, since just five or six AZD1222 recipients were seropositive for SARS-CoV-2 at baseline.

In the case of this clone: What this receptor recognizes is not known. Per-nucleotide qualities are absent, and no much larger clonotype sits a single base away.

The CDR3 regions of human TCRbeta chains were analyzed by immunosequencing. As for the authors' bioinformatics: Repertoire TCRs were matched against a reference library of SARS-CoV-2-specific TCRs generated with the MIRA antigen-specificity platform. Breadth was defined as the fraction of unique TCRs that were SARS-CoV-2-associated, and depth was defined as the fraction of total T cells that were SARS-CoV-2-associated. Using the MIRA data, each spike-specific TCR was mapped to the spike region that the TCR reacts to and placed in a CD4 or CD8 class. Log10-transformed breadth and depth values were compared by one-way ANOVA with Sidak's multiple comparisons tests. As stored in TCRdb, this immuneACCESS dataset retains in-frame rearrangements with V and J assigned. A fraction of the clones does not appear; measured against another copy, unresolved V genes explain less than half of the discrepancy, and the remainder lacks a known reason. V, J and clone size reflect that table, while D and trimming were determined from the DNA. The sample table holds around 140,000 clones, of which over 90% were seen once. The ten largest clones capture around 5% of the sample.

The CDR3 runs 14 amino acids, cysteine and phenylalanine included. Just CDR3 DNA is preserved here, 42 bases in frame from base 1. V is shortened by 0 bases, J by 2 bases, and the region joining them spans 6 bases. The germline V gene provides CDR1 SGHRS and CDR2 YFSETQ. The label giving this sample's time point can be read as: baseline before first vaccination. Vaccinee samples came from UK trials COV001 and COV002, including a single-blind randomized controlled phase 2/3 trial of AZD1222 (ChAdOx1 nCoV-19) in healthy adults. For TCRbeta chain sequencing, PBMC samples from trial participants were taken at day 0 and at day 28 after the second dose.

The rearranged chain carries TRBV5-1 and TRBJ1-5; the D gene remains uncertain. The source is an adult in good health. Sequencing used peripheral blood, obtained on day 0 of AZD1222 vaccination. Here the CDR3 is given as CASSLAGGNQPQHF. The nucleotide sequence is TGCGCCAGCAGCTTGGCGGGAGGCAATCAGCCCCAGCATTTT. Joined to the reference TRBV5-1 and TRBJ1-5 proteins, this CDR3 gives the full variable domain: KAGVTQTPRYLIKTRGQQVTLSCSPISGHRSVSWYQQTPGQGLQFLFEYFSETQRNKGNFPGRFSGRQFSNSRSEMNVSTLELGDSALYLCASSLAGGNQPQHFGDGTRLSIL.